This TCR beta chain was sequenced during a study of shared clonotypes between healthy human individuals. Study context: In total, the donors were a couple of women and three men aged 18 to 49.

Findings of the study overall: It was the non-shared clonotypes that had lower generation probabilities than clonotypes shared by all four donors. Memory subsets had estimated richness that was generally smaller than that of naive subsets.

Sequencing used immunoSEQ multiplex PCR; TCRdb keeps in-frame clones, though not all of them. The sample carries approximately 2.5 million clones, 85% to 95% recorded once. Note on this clone: As yet, its antigen is unknown.

The material sequenced was naive CD4+ T cells sorted from blood. Stated subset: CD45RA+ positively selected. The sequence was collected from a man aged 18 to 29 in good health.

The CDR3 here is CASSPGGGRAENYNEQFF. For the CDR3, the DNA is TGTGCCAGCAGCCCTGGGGGCGGGAGGGCCGAAAACTACAATGAGCAGTTCTTC. J is TRBJ2-1 and V is TRBV7-9, with TRBD2 matching over 9 bases. CDR1 is SEHNR, CDR2 FQNEAQ, per germline (reference sequence). V trimming: 5 bases; J trimming: 3 bases; junction bases outside the gene matches: 14. CDR3 size: 18 residues.